The 5 T cell receptor beta chains reported below all come from one sample, sequenced in a study of CD8+CD57+ T cells in acquired aplastic anemia. For CDR3 and TCR beta VDJ profiling, genomic DNA was the template used. TCRdb redid the calling of the reads with MiXCR, one entry per CDR3 protein. The sample lists about 180,000 distinct CDR3 sequences, 40% to 55% seen once, with approximately 2.9% in the top ten. The sample taken for sequencing was sorted CD4+, CD8+, or CD8+CD57+ T cells (not recorded which) from PBMCs. The receptor source for this set is a human donor in good health.

V is TRBV19 and J is TRBJ2-1; D may be TRBD1 (6 bases). Germline CDR1 LNHDA, CDR2 SQIVND (reference sequence). V was shortened by 3 bases and J by 6 bases, with 12 bases between the two germline ends. The CDR3 loop spans 14 amino acids. CDR3 nucleotides: TGTGCCAGTAGTATTCACGAAGGGGGCAATGAGCAGTTCTTC. Translation gives CASSIHEGGNEQFF.

This clonotype was picked up many times. The chain carries TRBV5-1 and TRBJ1-1, with D tentatively TRBD1 (6 bases). The CDR3 spans 16 residues. The V gene lost 0 bases and the J gene lost 1 base, with 13 bases spanning the gap. Germline V CDR1 and CDR2: SGHRS, YFSETQ. The CDR3 region is CASSLVGGKGNTEAFF. The CDR3 DNA sequence: TGCGCCAGCAGCTTGGTGGGGGGCAAGGGGAACACTGAAGCTTTCTTT.

This clonotype was counted between two and nine times. This clone may be a read error of a much larger clone one base away. V is TRBV7-2 and J is TRBJ2-7; D is possibly TRBD1 or TRBD2 (5 bases each). The CDR3 totals 14 residues. V dropped 3 bases and J dropped 5 bases, with 14 bases sitting between them. Per the germline V gene, CDR1 is SGHTA and CDR2 is FQGNSA. The CDR3 sequence: CASSFLQGVDEQYF. The CDR3 DNA reads TGTGCCAGCAGCTTCCTGCAGGGAGTCGACGAGCAGTACTTC.

CDR3: CSVEGTEPYEQYF. The CDR3 bases are TGCAGCGTTGAAGGGACAGAACCCTACGAGCAGTACTTC. The genes are TRBV29-1 and TRBJ2-7; a possible D gene is TRBD1 (6 bases). The CDR3 consists of 13 residues. Trimming stripped 1 base from V and 2 bases from J, with 9 bases between. CDR1 and CDR2 from the germline V gene are SQVTM and ANQGSEA.

Note on this clonotype: A much bigger clone sits one base away, suggesting this may be a read error. The V call is TRBV25-1, the J call TRBJ1-1; D perhaps matches TRBD1 (5 bases). CDR1 MGHDK and CDR2 SYGVNS come from the germline V gene. This CDR3 region has 16 residues. V was clipped by 5 bases and J by 4 bases, with 20 bases between them. The CDR3 DNA is TGTGCCAGCAGTTTAGCCCACTCGGGACGGAGCACTGAAGCTTTCTTT. Amino acids: CASSLAHSGRSTEAFF.